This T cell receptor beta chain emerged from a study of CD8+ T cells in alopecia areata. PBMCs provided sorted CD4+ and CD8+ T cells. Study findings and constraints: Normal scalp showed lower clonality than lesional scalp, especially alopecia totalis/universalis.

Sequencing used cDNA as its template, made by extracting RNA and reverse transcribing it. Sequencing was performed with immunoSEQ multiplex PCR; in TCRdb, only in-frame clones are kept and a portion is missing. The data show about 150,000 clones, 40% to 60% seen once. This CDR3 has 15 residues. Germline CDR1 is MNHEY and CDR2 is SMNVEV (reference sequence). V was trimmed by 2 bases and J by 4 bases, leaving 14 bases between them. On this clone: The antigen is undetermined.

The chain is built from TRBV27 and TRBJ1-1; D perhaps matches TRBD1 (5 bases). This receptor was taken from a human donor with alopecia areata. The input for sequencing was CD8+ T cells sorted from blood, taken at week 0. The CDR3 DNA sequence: TGTGCCAGCAGTTTACAGGGAGAGGTGGGCACTGAAGCTTTCTTT. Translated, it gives CASSLQGEVGTEAFF.